This passage covers 21 T cell receptor beta chains from one sample sequenced in a study of T cell responses to AZD1222 COVID-19 vaccine. The assay was immunoSEQ multiplex PCR, and TCRdb's table has in-frame clones only and misses some. The top ten hold roughly 3.2% of the sample, which has about 110,000 clones, roughly nine tenths seen once. Sequenced material: peripheral blood, taken on day 0 of MenACWY control vaccination. These receptors were collected from an adult in good health.

The chain joins TRBV11-1 to TRBJ2-3; unclear D gene. The CDR3 loop spans 10 amino acids. Germline CDR1 is SGHAT and CDR2 is FQDESV (reference sequence). V dropped 8 bases and J dropped 6 bases, with 6 bases sitting between them. The CDR3 nucleotides read TGTGCCAGCCCGGGTGATACGCAGTATTTT. It encodes CASPGDTQYF.

The chain is built from TRBV29-1 and TRBJ1-1; D gene uncertain. V lost 2 bases to trimming and J lost 4 bases, with 11 bases between them. CDR3 length: 13 residues. Germline assignment: CDR1 SQVTM and CDR2 ANQGSEA. The CDR3 loop is CSVETVIGTEAFF. CDR3 nucleotide sequence: TGCAGCGTTGAAACAGTGATCGGCACTGAAGCTTTCTTT.

V and J are TRBV25-1 and TRBJ2-1; 9 bases align to TRBD1. CDR3 size: 16 residues. The J segment lost 7 bases and the V segment lost 5 bases, leaving 12 bases of the junction unmatched. Germline CDR1 reads MGHDK; CDR2 reads SYGVNS. This CDR3 reads CASSTRPGQGGNEQFF. CDR3 coding DNA: TGTGCCAGCAGTACACGACCGGGACAGGGAGGGAATGAGCAGTTCTTC.

The CDR3: CASSPGRARGGSYNSPLHF. DNA for the CDR3: TGTGCCAGCAGCCCAGGCCGGGCCCGAGGAGGGTCCTATAATTCACCCCTCCACTTT. The chain recombines TRBV11-2 with TRBJ1-6, with D hard to call. Trimming cost V 5 bases and J 1 base, with 21 bases left between them. The CDR3 has 19 amino acids. The germline V gene encodes CDR1 SGHAT and CDR2 FQNNGV.

The chain joins TRBV11-2 to TRBJ2-5, with 7 bases fitting TRBD1. Germline loops: CDR1 SGHAT, CDR2 FQNNGV. Germline trimming cut 10 bases from V and 5 bases from J; bases unmatched to any gene: 13. The CDR3 has 14 amino acids. The CDR3 DNA reads TGTGCCACCGCGGGCGAGGGGGCGCGGGAGACCCAGTACTTC. Translating gives CATAGEGARETQYF.

The gene calls are TRBV27 and TRBJ2-7; maybe TRBD2 (5 bases). The length of the CDR3 is 12 residues. Germline CDR1 reads MNHEY; CDR2 reads SMNVEV (reference sequence). V was pared by 6 bases and J by 5 bases, with 11 bases between. Written as DNA, the CDR3 is TGTGCCAGCAGCCTAATCGGGGACGAGCAGTACTTC. It specifies CASSLIGDEQYF.

The chain links TRBV19 to TRBJ2-2; 11 positions agree with TRBD2. CDR1 LNHDA and CDR2 SQIVND come from the germline V gene (reference sequence). The CDR3 length is 16 residues. Trimming at V came to 2 bases and at J to 4 bases, leaving 3 bases not matched to a gene. In DNA form, the CDR3 reads TGTGCCAGTAGTATAACTAGCGGGGGCCGCACCGGGGAGCTGTTTTTT. Translation: CASSITSGGRTGELFF.

The chain is built from TRBV19 and TRBJ1-1; the match to TRBD1 covers 11 bases. J gave up 4 bases and V 5 bases, and 3 bases lay outside the gene matches. This CDR3 contains 14 residues. CDR1 and CDR2 (germline): LNHDA, SQIVND (reference sequence). The CDR3, as DNA: TGTGCCAGTAGTCTCGGGACAGGGGGCACTGAAGCTTTCTTT. Its protein product is CASSLGTGGTEAFF.

The chain is built from TRBV4-1 and TRBJ1-2, with D possibly being TRBD1 (5 bases). CDR1 and CDR2 (germline): MGHRA, YSYEKL. The CDR3 sequence is 16 residues long. The V and J ends lost 2 bases and 1 base respectively, with 14 bases between them. CDR3 sequence (DNA): TGCGCCAGCAGCCAACCACCGGACGGGGGTAACTATGGCTACACCTTC. Protein sequence: CASSQPPDGGNYGYTF.

This clone has only one observation. This chain connects TRBV7-9 to TRBJ2-2, with a possible D match to TRBD1 (6 bases). The V end lost 5 bases, the J end lost 1 base, and 14 bases lay between the germline ends. CDR1 is SEHNR and CDR2 is FQNEAQ in the germline V gene (reference sequence). This CDR3 contains 16 residues. CDR3 in DNA: TGTGCCAGCAGCATCCGCTTCAGGGGGAACACCGGGGAGCTGTTTTTT. Protein product: CASSIRFRGNTGELFF. The variable domain in full, with the rest retrieved from reference TRBV7-9 and TRBJ2-2, is DTGVSQNPRHKITKRGQNVTFRCDPISEHNRLYWYRQTLGQGPEFLTYFQNEAQLEKSRLLSDRFSAERPKGSFSTLEIQRTEQGDSAMYLCASSIRFRGNTGELFFGEGSRLTVL.

The rearrangement uses TRBV6-5 and TRBJ2-5; possible D gene TRBD1, 6 bases. From germline, CDR1 is MNHEY and CDR2 SVGAGI. The CDR3 contains 13 residues. V was clipped by 9 bases and J by 5 bases, with 16 bases between them. CDR3 sequence reads: CASLTGSGETQYF. The CDR3 DNA sequence: TGTGCCAGTCTCACAGGGTCCGGGGAGACCCAGTACTTC.

This chain connects TRBV24-1 to TRBJ2-5; a weak D match, TRBD2 (5 bases). V dropped 5 bases and J dropped 2 bases, with 8 bases sitting between them. This CDR3 has 13 residues. Germline V lookup: CDR1 KGHDR, CDR2 SFDVKD. CDR3 nucleotides: TGTGCCACCAGTGTCGGGGATCAAGAGACCCAGTACTTC. This codes for CATSVGDQETQYF.

This chain links TRBV18 with TRBJ1-1; D remains unclear. Trimming stripped 5 bases from V and 1 base from J, with 14 bases between. In germline, CDR1 is KGHSH, CDR2 LQKENI. The CDR3 totals 15 residues. CDR3 region: CASSSGGYSNTEAFF. The CDR3 region has the DNA TGTGCCAGCTCATCGGGAGGTTACTCGAACACTGAAGCTTTCTTT.

This chain links TRBV2 with TRBJ2-7; the match to TRBD2 covers 16 bases. Germline-derived CDR1 and CDR2 are SNHLY and FYNNEI. The J segment lost 4 bases and the V segment lost 3 bases, leaving 9 bases of the junction unmatched. The CDR3 contains 18 residues. The CDR3 DNA is TGTGCCAGCAGTGAGAGGGGACTAGCGGGGGGGCCTAAGTACGAGCAGTACTTC. Its protein is CASSERGLAGGPKYEQYF.

The CDR3 DNA is TGTGCCAGCAGCGAAAGGGAGCACGAGCAGTACTTC. Its protein is CASSEREHEQYF. V is TRBV7-9 and J is TRBJ2-7; D is possibly TRBD2 (5 bases). The V gene lost 5 bases and the J gene lost 5 bases, with 10 bases spanning the gap. The CDR3 is 12 residues long. Germline loops: CDR1 SEHNR, CDR2 FQNEAQ (reference sequence).

This chain joins TRBV6-6 and TRBJ2-7, with D possibly matching TRBD2 (5 bases). CDR3 size: 13 residues. CDR1 and CDR2 (germline): MNHNY, SVGAGI (reference sequence). Trimming removed 6 bases from V and 2 bases from J, with 11 bases in between. The CDR3 DNA follows: TGTGCCAGCAGCCGACTCGGGGCCTACGAGCAGTACTTC. Translating it yields CASSRLGAYEQYF.

The CDR3 spells CASSNPGQMYYEQYF. The CDR3 nucleotides are TGTGCCAGCAGTAACCCGGGACAGATGTATTACGAGCAGTACTTC. The chain uses TRBV6-5 and TRBJ2-7; 7 bases are shared with TRBD1. V lost 5 bases to trimming and J lost 4 bases; unmatched junction nucleotides: 11. Germline V gene lookup returns CDR1 MNHEY and CDR2 SVGAGI. This CDR3 is 15 amino acids long.

The genes are TRBV5-1 and TRBJ1-1, with D tentatively TRBD1 (5 bases). Trimming removed 5 bases from V and 1 base from J, with 9 bases in between. The CDR3 has 13 residues. The germline CDR1 and CDR2 sequences are SGHRS and YFSETQ. As DNA, the CDR3 is TGCGCCAGCAGATCGGGGCCGAACACTGAAGCTTTCTTT. Amino acid sequence: CASRSGPNTEAFF.

The genes are TRBV30 and TRBJ1-4; D gene unclear. There are 13 residues in the CDR3. The germline V and J ends were trimmed by 7 bases and 10 bases, with 19 bases remaining between them. Germline loops: CDR1 GTSNPN, CDR2 SVGIG (reference sequence). The CDR3 reads CAYTWGSSGKLFF. The CDR3 DNA sequence: TGTGCCTATACGTGGGGTTCTTCGGGAAAACTGTTTTTT.

The chain is built from TRBV5-4 and TRBJ2-2; 9 positions match TRBD1. The J segment lost 6 bases and the V segment lost 0 bases, leaving 9 bases of the junction unmatched. From germline, CDR1 is SGHNT and CDR2 YYREEE (reference sequence). This CDR3 has 17 residues. CDR3: CASSLAAGTGKAGELFF. The CDR3 region has the DNA TGTGCCAGCAGCTTGGCCGCCGGGACAGGGAAGGCCGGGGAGCTGTTTTTT.

The V gene is TRBV7-3, the J gene TRBJ2-5; 7 bases agree with TRBD2. Germline assignment: CDR1 SGHTA and CDR2 FQGTGA. This CDR3 is built from 14 residues. With V trimmed by 5 bases and J by 6 bases, 9 bases remained unmatched. CDR3 residues: CASSRGAGKQTQYF. For the CDR3, the DNA is TGTGCCAGCAGCCGGGGAGCGGGGAAACAGACCCAGTACTTC. Drawing the rest from reference TRBV7-3 and TRBJ2-5, the complete variable domain is GAGVSQTPSNKVTEKGKYVELRCDPISGHTALYWYRQSLGQGPEFLIYFQGTGAADDSGLPNDRFFAVRPEGSVSTLKIQRTERGDSAVYLCASSRGAGKQTQYFGPGTRLLVL.